This T cell receptor beta chain comes out of a study of blood T cell repertoires in COVID-19. Background on the study: Acute and convalescent COVID-19 specimens originated in the United States, Italy and Spain. Sources were T cells, B-cell-depleted T cells, or PBMCs; the material itself was cDNA or gDNA.

V trimming: 3 bases; J trimming: 5 bases; junction bases outside the gene matches: 8. The CDR3 spans 16 residues. Germline CDR1 reads LNHDA; CDR2 reads SQIVND (reference sequence). Per the authors' pipeline: Amplification with reference gene primers provided the estimates of nucleated cell counts. The method was immunoSEQ multiplex PCR; TCRdb's version includes in-frame clones alone and lacks a portion of them. V and J calls and clone size are copied from that table; D and trimming were computed from the DNA. The table records about 300,000 clones, roughly 88% of them present only once. This receptor was taken from a woman in her thirties who had recovered from COVID-19. This chain joins TRBV19 and TRBJ2-3, with 10 bases identical to TRBD2. Specimen: peripheral blood. The chain's CDR3 is CASSIQLAGAGDTQYF. CDR3 DNA sequence: TGTGCCAGTAGTATTCAGCTAGCGGGGGCAGGAGATACGCAGTATTTT.